What follows are 9 T cell receptor beta chains derived from one specimen sequenced in a study of glioma-infiltrating T cells. Amplification of TCR alpha and beta CDR3 regions from RNA used iRepertoire nested multiplex PCR. A single record per CDR3 protein comes from TCRdb applying MiXCR to the multiplex PCR reads. The repertoire includes fewer than 500,000 distinct CDR3 sequences, roughly two fifths of them detected once, and approximately 12% sits in the top ten. Sample: glioma tissue, nonneoplastic brain tissue, or PBMCs (not recorded which). All receptors come from a human donor with low-grade glioma or glioblastoma, undergoing nonglioma brain surgery, or in good health (not recorded which).

Worth noting for this clonotype: Germline and junction disagree at one end, which may indicate a read error. The gene calls are TRBV28 and TRBJ1-1, with D perhaps TRBD1 (5 bases). This CDR3 is 14 amino acids long. The germline gives CDR1 MDHEN, CDR2 SYDVKM. CDR3 DNA: TGTGCCGGCAGCTCTCACAGGCCCGGGGCTGAAGCTTTCTTT. Its protein product is CAGSSHRPGAEAFF.

The genes are TRBV12-3 or TRBV12-4 and TRBJ1-2; 7 positions match TRBD1. CDR3 length: 15 amino acids. V dropped 2 bases and J dropped 4; count of bases not matched to a gene: 7. CDR3 DNA sequence: TGTGCCAGCAGTTTATCCGGACAGGATCTCTATGGCTACACCTTC. This sequence encodes CASSLSGQDLYGYTF.

The V and J genes are TRBV10-3 and TRBJ2-3; possibly TRBD1 or TRBD2 for D (6 bases each). The CDR3 consists of 15 residues. Germline CDR1 ENHRY, CDR2 SYGVKD. V shed 2 bases and J shed 2 bases, with 11 bases lying between them. The CDR3 sequence: CAISERGPPTDTQYF. Written as DNA, the CDR3 is TGTGCCATCAGTGAGCGGGGGCCACCCACAGATACGCAGTATTTT.

Remarks on this clonotype: This may be a read error, as it is one base from a much larger clone. The CDR3 does not end in the conserved phenylalanine or tryptophan, so this is likely a read error. The genes are TRBV6-1 and TRBJ2-7; 7 nucleotides line up with TRBD2. Germline V lookup: CDR1 MNHNS, CDR2 SASEGT. After removal of 2 bases from V and 6 bases from J, the junction contained 13 bases not matched to a gene. CDR3 length: 16 amino acids. As DNA, the CDR3 is TGTGCCAGCAGTGAAATTGTCGGGGGAGGGATGGTCGAGCAGTACCTC. Translating it yields CASSEIVGGGMVEQYL.

In this sample, this clonotype turned up a few times. The chain employs TRBV6-1 and TRBJ2-7; D call uncertain. The CDR3 is 14 residues long. Trimming removed 6 bases at V and 2 bases at J, with 14 bases between. The germline gives CDR1 MNHNS, CDR2 SASEGT. DNA of the CDR3: TGTGCCAGCAGCCTCCGAAACCCCACCTACGAGCAGTACTTC. It translates to CASSLRNPTYEQYF.

V is TRBV20-1 and J is TRBJ2-7; D perhaps matches TRBD1 (6 bases). Trimming removed 3 bases from V and 6 bases from J, with 9 bases in between. Germline CDR1 reads DFQATT; CDR2 reads SNEGSKA (reference sequence). The CDR3 has 11 amino acids. The CDR3 region is CSASKGGEQYF. CDR3 bases: TGCAGTGCTAGTAAAGGGGGCGAGCAGTACTTC.

CDR3 loop: CASSLSPPLGNEQFF. Here the CDR3 DNA reads TGTGCCAGCAGTTTATCACCTCCCTTGGGCAATGAGCAGTTCTTC. The V and J genes are TRBV28 and TRBJ2-1; D is unresolved. The CDR3 runs 15 residues. Germline lookup yields CDR1 MDHEN and CDR2 SYDVKM. V gave up 1 base and J gave up 6 bases, with 13 bases separating them.

This clonotype was detected many times. The chain recombines TRBV10-3 with TRBJ1-2; no firm D call. The length of the CDR3 is 12 residues. Trimming shortened V by 3 bases and J by 5 bases, and 7 bases separated the two germline ends. CDR1 is ENHRY, CDR2 SYGVKD, per germline. This CDR3 is CAISDLLYGYTF. The CDR3 region has the DNA TGTGCCATCAGTGACCTGCTTTATGGCTACACCTTC.

This clonotype was recorded a few times. The chain employs TRBV5-4 and TRBJ2-3, with D hard to call. Germline V gene sequence: CDR1 SGHNT, CDR2 YYREEE (reference sequence). This CDR3 has 15 residues. Between the trimmed V and J ends, which lost 0 bases and 2 bases, there was a span of 10 bases. The CDR3 coding sequence is TGTGCCAGCAGCTTGGAGGCGGAAGCCACAGATACGCAGTATTTT. As protein: CASSLEAEATDTQYF.